The rows below give T cell receptor beta chains drawn from one sample of a study of OX40 agonist ivuxolimab in advanced cancers. Repertoires were generated with immunoSEQ multiplex PCR, while TCRdb's copy carries only in-frame clones and drops some. The table has 65,000 to 100,000 clones, about 90% seen once. Sequencing was performed on CD4+ or CD8+ T cells sorted from blood, taken in a trial of the OX40 agonist ivuxolimab. All receptors derive from an adult with an advanced solid tumor such as melanoma, head and neck, liver or kidney cancer. CDR3s leave out the opening cysteine and the closing phenylalanine or tryptophan. Fields, in order: V gene, CDR3 protein.

>TRBV5-4
ASSLEGPRAHTDTQY
>TRBV5-1
ASSLGQEITGELF
>TRBV6-1
ATRDLGNTIY
>TRBV2
ASSERTYTDTQY
>TRBV19
ASLQGSSNYGYT
>TRBV9
ASSVVSTYNEQF
>TRBV23-1
ASSQRANTGELF
>TRBV28
ASSLWATKTEAF
>TRBV28
ASSNPGPGTEAF
>TRBV14
ASSKLAGLYNEQF
>TRBV25-1
ASSGARVQRGETQY
>TRBV28
ASSIPRGSARVGQETQY
>TRBV5-4
ASSVSGSTDTQY
>TRBV28
ASSSGQGGEAF
>TRBV6-6
ASTGQGARNIQY
>TRBV6-5
ASRGQNTEAF
>TRBV7-2
ASSYRTGFSNQPQH
>TRBV29-1
SDLTLGTQY
>TRBV19
ASKRADQPQH
>TRBV28
ASSPPRTETYGYT
>TRBV6-5
ASSSGTKYEQY
>TRBV7-8
ASSLPRETQY
>TRBV5-1
ASSPDRHGYT
>TRBV28
ASSTWTGPGDEQY
>TRBV19
ASSPGGGDYEQY
>TRBV10-3
AISESVGTRLSHEQF
>TRBV5-1
ASTEHTGELF
>TRBV25-1
ASSGETSGSHEQF
>TRBV5-1
ASSYAGYNYNEQF
>TRBV5-1
ASSLDATNTGELF
>TRBV28
ASSHAGDYGYT
>TRBV4-1
ASSLLHGQGAYEQY
>TRBV5-1
ASSPRTSGFLETQY
>TRBV11-3
ASSQSSGDEQY
>TRBV5-1
ASSLESLGTGDLQETQY
>TRBV29-1
SVRVARGRADTQY
>TRBV12-5
ASGFSPGTNTEAF
>TRBV28
ASSLDRGGSGANVLT
>TRBV7-6
ASSLTSGSFSYNEQF
>TRBV5-1
ASSLEGFEAF
>TRBV5-4
ASSPGTSGTGELF
>TRBV27
ASSQRVSEQF